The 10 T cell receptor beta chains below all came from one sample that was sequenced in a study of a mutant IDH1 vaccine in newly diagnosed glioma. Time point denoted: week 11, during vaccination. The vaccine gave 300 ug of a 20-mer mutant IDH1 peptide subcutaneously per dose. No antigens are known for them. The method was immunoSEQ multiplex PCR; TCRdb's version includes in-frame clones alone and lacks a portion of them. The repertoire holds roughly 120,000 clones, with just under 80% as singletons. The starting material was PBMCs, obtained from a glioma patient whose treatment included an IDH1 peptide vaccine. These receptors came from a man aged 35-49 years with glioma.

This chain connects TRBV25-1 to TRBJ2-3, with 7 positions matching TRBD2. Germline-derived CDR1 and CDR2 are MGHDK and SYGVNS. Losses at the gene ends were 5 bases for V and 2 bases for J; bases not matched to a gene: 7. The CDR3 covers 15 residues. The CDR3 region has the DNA TGTGCCAGCAGTACTACGAGCGGGGCCACAGATACGCAGTATTTT. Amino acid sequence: CASSTTSGATDTQYF.

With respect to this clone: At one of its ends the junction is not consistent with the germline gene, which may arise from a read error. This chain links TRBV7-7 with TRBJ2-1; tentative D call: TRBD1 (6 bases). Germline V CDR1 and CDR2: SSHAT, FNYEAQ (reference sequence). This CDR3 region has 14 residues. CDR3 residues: CASSLGQGTDEQFF. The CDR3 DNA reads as TGTGCTAGCAGCTTAGGCCAGGGGACCGATGAGCAGTTCTTC.

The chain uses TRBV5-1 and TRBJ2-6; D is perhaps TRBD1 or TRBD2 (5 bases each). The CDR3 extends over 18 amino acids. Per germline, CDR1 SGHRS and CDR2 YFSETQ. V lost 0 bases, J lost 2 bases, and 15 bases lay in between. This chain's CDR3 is CASSLAGTALAGANVLTF. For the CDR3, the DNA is TGCGCCAGCAGCTTGGCCGGGACGGCGCTGGCTGGGGCCAACGTCCTGACTTTC.

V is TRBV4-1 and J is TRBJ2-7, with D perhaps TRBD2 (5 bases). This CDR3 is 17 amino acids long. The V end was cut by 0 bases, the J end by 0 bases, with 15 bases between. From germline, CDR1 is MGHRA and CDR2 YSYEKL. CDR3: CASSQETIGLSSYEQYF. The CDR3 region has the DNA TGCGCCAGCAGCCAAGAGACGATAGGACTGAGCTCCTACGAGCAGTACTTC.

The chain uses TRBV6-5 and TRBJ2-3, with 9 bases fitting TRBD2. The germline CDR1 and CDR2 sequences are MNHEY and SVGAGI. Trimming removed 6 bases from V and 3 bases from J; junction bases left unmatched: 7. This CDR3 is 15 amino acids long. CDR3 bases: TGTGCCAGCAGGAGGGCGGGAGGGCCTACAGATACGCAGTATTTT. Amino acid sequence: CASRRAGGPTDTQYF.

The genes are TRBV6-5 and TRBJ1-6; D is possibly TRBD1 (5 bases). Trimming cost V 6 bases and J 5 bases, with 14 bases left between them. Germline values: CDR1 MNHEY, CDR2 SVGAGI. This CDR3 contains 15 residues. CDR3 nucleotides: TGTGCCAGCAGCGACGGGTTGGGACATAATTCACCCCTCCACTTT. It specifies CASSDGLGHNSPLHF.

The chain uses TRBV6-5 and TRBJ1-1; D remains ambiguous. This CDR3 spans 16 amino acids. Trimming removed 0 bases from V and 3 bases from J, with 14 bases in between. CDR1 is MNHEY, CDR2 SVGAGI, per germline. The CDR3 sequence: CASSYSYGNAYTEAFF. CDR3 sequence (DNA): TGTGCCAGCAGTTACTCGTATGGAAATGCGTACACTGAAGCTTTCTTT.

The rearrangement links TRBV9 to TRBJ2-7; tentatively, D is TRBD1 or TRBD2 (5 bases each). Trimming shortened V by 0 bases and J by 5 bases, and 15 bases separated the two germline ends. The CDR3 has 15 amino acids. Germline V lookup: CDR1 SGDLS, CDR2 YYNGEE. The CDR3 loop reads CASSVGGTPPDEQYF. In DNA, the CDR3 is TGTGCCAGCAGCGTAGGGGGGACGCCGCCTGACGAGCAGTACTTC.

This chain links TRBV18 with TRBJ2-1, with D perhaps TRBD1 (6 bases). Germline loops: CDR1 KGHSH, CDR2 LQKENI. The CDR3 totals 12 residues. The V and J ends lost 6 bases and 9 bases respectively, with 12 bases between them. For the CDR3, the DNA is TGTGCCAGCTCTTCACAGGGTAGTGAGCAGTTCTTC. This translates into CASSSQGSEQFF.

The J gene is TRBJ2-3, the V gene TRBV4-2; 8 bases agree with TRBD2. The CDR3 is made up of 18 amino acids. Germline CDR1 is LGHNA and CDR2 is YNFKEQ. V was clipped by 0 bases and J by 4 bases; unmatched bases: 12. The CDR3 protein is CASSQDTRPGGGSDTQYF. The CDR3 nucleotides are TGTGCCAGCAGCCAAGATACCCGGCCTGGCGGGGGGTCAGATACGCAGTATTTT.